Listed here is a single T cell receptor (beta chain). Its target is unknown. Sequencing targeted expressed TCRB transcripts, as all isolated RNA had been reverse transcribed. The assay was immunoSEQ multiplex PCR, and TCRdb's table has in-frame clones only and misses some. This sample has about 640,000 clones; roughly 12% occur once, and the top ten carry roughly 0.12%. Looked up from germline, CDR1 is SGHTA and CDR2 is FQGNSA. Between the trimmed V and J ends, which lost 2 bases and 1 base, there was a span of 8 bases. This CDR3 contains 14 residues. It was via CD45RO/CCR7/CD25/CD127/CD95/CD27 that CD4+ naive, central memory, regulatory and stem cell-like memory cells were sorted. Purity (above 95%) was reached by all sorted populations. The data were taken from a study of beta chain features in type 1 diabetes. Study-level findings and limits: Type 1 diabetes patients had moderately but significantly shorter TCRB CDR3s in all four CD4+ subsets. Naive, central memory and regulatory TCRB repertoires appeared more similar among patients than healthy donors.

The specimen sequenced was naive CD4+ T cells from blood. The TCR originated in a man younger than 40 with type 1 diabetes. The gene calls are TRBV7-2 and TRBJ1-1, with D tentatively TRBD1 (5 bases). CDR3 coding DNA: TGTGCCAGCAGCTTACGGGGCCAGAACACTGAAGCTTTCTTT. This translates into CASSLRGQNTEAFF.